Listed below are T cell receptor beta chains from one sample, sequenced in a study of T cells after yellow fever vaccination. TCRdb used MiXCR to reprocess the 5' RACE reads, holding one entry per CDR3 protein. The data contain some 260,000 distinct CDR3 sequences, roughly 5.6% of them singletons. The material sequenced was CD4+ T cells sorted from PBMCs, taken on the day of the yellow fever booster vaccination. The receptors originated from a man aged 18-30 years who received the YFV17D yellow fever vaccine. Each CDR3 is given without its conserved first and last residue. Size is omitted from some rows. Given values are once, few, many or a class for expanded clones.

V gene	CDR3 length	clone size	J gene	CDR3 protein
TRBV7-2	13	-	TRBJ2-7	ASSRRRDGIYEQY
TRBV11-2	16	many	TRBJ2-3	ASSRSPGLAGSTDTQY
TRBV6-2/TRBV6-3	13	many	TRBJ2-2	ASRRPHGRTGELF
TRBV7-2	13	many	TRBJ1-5	ASSQQGAVGQPQH
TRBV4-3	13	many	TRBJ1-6	ASSPEGAYDSPLH
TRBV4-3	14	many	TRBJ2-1	ASSQEGRGRRNEQF
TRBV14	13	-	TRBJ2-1	ASSQGWSSYNEQF
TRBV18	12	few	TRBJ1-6	ASSEGGVDSPLH
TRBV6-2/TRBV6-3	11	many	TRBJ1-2	ASLRSDWDGYT
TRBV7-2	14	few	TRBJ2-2	ASSLQIASGTGELF
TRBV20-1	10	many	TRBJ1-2	SAKTGGGGYT
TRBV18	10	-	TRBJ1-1	ASSPPGRSAF
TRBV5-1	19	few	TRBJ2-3	ASSFARRLAGGPFSTDTQY
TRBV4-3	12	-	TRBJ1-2	ASSQMTGNYGYT
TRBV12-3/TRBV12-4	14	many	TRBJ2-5	ASSLWDRVLLETQY
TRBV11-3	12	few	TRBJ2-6	ASSLGMGANVLT
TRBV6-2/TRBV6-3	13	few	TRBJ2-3	ASHGPSGGADTQY
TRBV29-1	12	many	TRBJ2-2	SVARTGVAGELF
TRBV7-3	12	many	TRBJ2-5	ASSPTGLQETQY